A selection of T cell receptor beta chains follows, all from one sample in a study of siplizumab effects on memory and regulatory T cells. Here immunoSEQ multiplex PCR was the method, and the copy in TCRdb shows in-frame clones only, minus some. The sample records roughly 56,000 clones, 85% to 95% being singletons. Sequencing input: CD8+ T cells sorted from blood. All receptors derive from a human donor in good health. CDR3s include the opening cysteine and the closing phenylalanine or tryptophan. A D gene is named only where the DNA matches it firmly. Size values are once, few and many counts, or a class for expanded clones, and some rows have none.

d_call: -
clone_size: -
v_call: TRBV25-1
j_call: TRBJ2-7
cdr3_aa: CASSDEQYF
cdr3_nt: TGTGCCAGCAGTGACGAGCAGTACTTC

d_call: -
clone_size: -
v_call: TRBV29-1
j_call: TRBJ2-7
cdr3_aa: CSVSGTASYEQYF
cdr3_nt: TGCAGCGTTTCGGGGACGGCCTCCTACGAGCAGTACTTC

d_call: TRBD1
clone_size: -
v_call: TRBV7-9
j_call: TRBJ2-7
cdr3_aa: CASGGTGTYEQYF
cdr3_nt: TGTGCCAGTGGCGGGACAGGGACGTACGAGCAGTACTTC

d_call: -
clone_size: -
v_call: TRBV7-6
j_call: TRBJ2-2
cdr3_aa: CASSFGEGGELFF
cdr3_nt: TGTGCCAGCAGCTTTGGGGAAGGCGGGGAGCTGTTTTTT

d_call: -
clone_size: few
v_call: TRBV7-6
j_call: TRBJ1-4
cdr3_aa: CASSLLPHGAELFF
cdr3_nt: TGTGCCAGCAGCTTATTGCCCCACGGGGCTGAACTGTTTTTT

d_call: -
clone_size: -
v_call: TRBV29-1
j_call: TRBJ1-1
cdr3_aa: CSVEQGLNTEAFF
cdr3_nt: TGCAGCGTTGAGCAGGGGCTGAACACTGAAGCTTTCTTT

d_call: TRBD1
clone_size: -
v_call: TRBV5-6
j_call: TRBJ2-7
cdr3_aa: CASSPGQGSSEQYF
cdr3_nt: TGTGCCAGCAGCCCGGGACAGGGGTCATCCGAGCAGTACTTC

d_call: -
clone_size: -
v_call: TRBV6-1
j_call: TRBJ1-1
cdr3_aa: CASSELRREWWNTEAFF
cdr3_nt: TGTGCCAGCAGTGAGTTGCGCAGGGAGTGGTGGAACACTGAAGCTTTCTTT

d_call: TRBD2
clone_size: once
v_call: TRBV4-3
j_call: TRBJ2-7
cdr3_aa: CASSQGAIGSGSSYEQYF
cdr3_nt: TGCGCCAGCAGCCAAGGGGCAATCGGTAGCGGGAGCTCCTACGAGCAGTACTTC

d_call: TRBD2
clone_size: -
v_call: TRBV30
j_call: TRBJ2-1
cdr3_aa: CASEREGSYNEQFF
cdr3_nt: TGTGCCTCCGAGCGGGAGGGGTCCTACAATGAGCAGTTCTTC

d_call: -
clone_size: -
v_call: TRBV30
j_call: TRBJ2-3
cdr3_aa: CAWSVSTDTQYF
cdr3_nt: TGTGCCTGGAGCGTTTCCACAGATACGCAGTATTTT

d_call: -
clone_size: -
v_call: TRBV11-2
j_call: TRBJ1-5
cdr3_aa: CASSLQGNQPQHF
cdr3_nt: TGTGCCAGCAGCTTACAGGGCAATCAGCCCCAGCATTTT

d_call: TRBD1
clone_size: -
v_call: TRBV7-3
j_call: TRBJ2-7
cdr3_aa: CASSTSTGLYEQYF
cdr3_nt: TGTGCCAGCAGCACCTCGACAGGGCTCTACGAGCAGTACTTC

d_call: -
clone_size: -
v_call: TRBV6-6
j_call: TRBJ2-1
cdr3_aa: CASGIVGPPYNEQFF
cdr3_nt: TGTGCCAGCGGGATCGTGGGCCCCCCCTACAATGAGCAGTTCTTC